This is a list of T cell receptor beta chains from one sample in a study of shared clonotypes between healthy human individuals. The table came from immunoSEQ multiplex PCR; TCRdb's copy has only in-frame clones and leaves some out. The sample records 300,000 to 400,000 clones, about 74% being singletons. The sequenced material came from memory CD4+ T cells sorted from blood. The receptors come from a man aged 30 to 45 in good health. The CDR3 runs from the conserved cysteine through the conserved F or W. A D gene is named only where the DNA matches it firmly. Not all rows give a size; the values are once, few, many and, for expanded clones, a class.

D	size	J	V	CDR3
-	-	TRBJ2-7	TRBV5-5	CASSLVLDPYEQYF
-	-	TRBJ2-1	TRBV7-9	CASSLAASVVEQFF
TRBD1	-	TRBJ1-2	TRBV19	CASITAGGSNYGYTF
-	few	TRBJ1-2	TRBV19	CASSIGHGYTF
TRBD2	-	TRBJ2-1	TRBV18	CASSPSGIGTYNEQFF
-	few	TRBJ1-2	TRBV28	CASSSDLYGYTF
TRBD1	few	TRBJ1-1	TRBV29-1	CSVRDSNTEAFF
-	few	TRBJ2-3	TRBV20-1	CSAGYTDTQYF
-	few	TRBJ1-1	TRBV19	CASFGSGPRSPEAFF
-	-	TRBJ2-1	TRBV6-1	CASSVGQFGQFF
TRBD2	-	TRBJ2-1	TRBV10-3	CAISETSGSRNEQFF
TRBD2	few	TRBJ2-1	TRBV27	CASSNRGSSGRDSYNEQFF
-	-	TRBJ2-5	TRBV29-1	CSVGPGTQYF
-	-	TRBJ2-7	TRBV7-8	CATNQGNEQYF
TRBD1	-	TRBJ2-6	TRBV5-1	CASSSPGQGSRGANVLTF
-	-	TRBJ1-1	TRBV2	CASRYRVEAFF
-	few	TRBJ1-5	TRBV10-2	CASRGVNQPQHF
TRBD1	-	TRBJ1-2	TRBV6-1	CASTWDRGGYTF